This TCR beta chain was obtained from a study of CXCR3-negative and CXCR3-positive naive CD8 T cells. Findings and limits, study-wide: The TRB CDR3s that CXCR3-positive naive cells carried were more hydrophobic than those of CXCR3-negative naive cells. Freshly isolated PBMCs were used in most assays, given partial CXCR3 loss after freezing.

UMI labels and 5' RACE were used to prepare the TRB cDNA libraries. TCRdb re-called the 5' RACE reads; every CDR3 protein appears as one record, without DNA. Found here are roughly 61,000 distinct CDR3 sequences; the top ten clones hold 0.53%. The CDR3 is 14 residues long. Germline V gives CDR1 SEHNR, CDR2 FQNEAQ (reference sequence). Points on this clonotype: As yet, its antigen is unknown.

The source material was naive CXCR3+ CD8+ T cells from blood. Subset in this sample: CD45RO-CCR7+CD27+CD95- naive CD8+ T cells expressing CXCR3 (TNR3+). This sequence was found in a human donor in good health. Some clones in this sample may be carry-over from other donors' samples. This chain joins TRBV7-9 and TRBJ1-2. The CDR3 spells CASSLDYREDGYTF.